This T cell receptor beta chain was captured by sequencing in a study of blood T cells in healthy people across ages. The CDR3 sequence is 19 residues long. Trimming removed 0 bases at V and 0 bases at J, with 18 bases between. Germline loops: CDR1 MGHRA, CDR2 YSYEKL. Through a sample-barcoded 5' primer and a J-beta primer mix, a second PCR was run for roughly 7 to 12 cycles. In TCRdb, the 5' RACE reads were re-called with MiXCR into one record per CDR3 protein. The table has a few hundred thousand distinct CDR3 sequences, around 29% seen once. The rearrangement joins TRBV4-1 to TRBJ2-4; a possible D gene is TRBD1 (5 bases). Sequences were obtained from blood. The clonotype comes from a woman in her 70s in good health. Written as DNA, the CDR3 is TGCGCCAGCAGCCAAGACGGGCAGGGTTTGGCCGTAGCCAAAAACATTCAGTACTTC. It encodes CASSQDGQGLAVAKNIQYF.